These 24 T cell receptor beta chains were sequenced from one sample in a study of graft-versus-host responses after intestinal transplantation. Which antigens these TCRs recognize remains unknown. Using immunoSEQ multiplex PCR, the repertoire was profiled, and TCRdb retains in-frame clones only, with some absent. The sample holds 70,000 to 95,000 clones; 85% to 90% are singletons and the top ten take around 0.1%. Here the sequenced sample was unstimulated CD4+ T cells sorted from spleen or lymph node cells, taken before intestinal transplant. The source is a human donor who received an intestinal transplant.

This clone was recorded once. This chain's CDR3 is CASSFYGTGEETQYF. For the CDR3, the DNA is TGTGCCAGCAGTTTCTACGGGACAGGGGAAGAGACCCAGTACTTC. The V gene is TRBV6-5, the J gene TRBJ2-5; 10 nucleotides match TRBD1. The germline V gene encodes CDR1 MNHEY and CDR2 SVGAGI. The CDR3 totals 15 residues. J gave up 3 bases and V 4 bases, and 5 bases lay outside the gene matches.

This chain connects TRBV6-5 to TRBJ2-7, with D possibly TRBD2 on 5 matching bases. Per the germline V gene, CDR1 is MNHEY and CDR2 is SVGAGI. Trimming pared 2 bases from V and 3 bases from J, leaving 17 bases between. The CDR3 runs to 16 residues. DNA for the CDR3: TGTGCCAGCAGTTACACCACGACTAACAACTTCTACGAGCAGTACTTC. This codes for CASSYTTTNNFYEQYF.

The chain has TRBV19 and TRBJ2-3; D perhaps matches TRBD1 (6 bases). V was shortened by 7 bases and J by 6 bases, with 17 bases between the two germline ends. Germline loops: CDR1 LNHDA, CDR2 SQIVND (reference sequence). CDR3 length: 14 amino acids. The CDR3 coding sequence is TGTGCCAGTACCGACCCTGGGGGCTGGGATACGCAGTATTTT. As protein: CASTDPGGWDTQYF.

This CDR3 is CASSLARLAGPLSYEQYF. The CDR3 DNA follows: TGCGCCAGCAGCTTGGCCCGCCTAGCGGGGCCCCTATCCTACGAGCAGTACTTC. The V gene is TRBV5-1, the J gene TRBJ2-7; 9 bases agree with TRBD2. J lost 1 base, V lost 0 bases, and 11 bases had no gene match. Germline CDR1 SGHRS, CDR2 YFSETQ. The CDR3 contains 18 residues.

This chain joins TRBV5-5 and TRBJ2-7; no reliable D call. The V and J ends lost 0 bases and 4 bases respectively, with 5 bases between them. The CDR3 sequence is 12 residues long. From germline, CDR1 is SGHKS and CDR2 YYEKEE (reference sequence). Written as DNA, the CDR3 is TGTGCCAGCAGCTTGGTGTCGTACGAGCAGTACTTC. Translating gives CASSLVSYEQYF.

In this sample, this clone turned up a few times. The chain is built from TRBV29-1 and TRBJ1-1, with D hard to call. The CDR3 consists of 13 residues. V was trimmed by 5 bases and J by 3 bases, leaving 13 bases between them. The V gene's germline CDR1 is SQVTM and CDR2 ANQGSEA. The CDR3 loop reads CSVRWTPDTEAFF. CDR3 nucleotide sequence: TGCAGCGTTAGATGGACTCCTGACACTGAAGCTTTCTTT.

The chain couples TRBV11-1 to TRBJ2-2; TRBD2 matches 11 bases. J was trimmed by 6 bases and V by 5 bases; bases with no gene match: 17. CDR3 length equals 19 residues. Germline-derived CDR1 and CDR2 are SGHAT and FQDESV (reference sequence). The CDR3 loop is CASSLYRTSGGLGSGELFF. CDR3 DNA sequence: TGTGCCAGCAGCCTCTACCGCACTAGCGGGGGATTGGGTTCCGGGGAGCTGTTTTTT.

DNA for the CDR3: TGCGCCAGCAGCCCAGACACAGGGGGCATTTCACCCCTCCACTTT. It specifies CASSPDTGGISPLHF. The V call is TRBV5-1, the J call TRBJ1-6, with TRBD1 matching over 9 bases. Germline CDR1 reads SGHRS; CDR2 reads YFSETQ. The junction had 8 bases not matched to a gene; V was cut back by 4 bases and J by 9 bases. The CDR3 loop spans 15 amino acids.

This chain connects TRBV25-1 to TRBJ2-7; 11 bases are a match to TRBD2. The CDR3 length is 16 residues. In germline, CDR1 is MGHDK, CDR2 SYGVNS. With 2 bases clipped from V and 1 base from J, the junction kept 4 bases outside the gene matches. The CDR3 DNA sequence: TGTGCCAGCAGTGAAGCCGGGACTAGCGGTTCCTACGAGCAGTACTTC. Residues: CASSEAGTSGSYEQYF.

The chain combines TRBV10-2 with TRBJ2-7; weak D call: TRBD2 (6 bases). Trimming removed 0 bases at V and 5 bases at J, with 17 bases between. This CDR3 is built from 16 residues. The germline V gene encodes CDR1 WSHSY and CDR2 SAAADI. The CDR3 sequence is CASSESGGSQLHEQYF. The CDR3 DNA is TGCGCCAGCAGTGAGTCGGGGGGAAGCCAGCTCCACGAGCAGTACTTC.

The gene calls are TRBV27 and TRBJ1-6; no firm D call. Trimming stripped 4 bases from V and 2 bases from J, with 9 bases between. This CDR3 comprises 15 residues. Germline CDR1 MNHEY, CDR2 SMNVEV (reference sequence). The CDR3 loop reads CASSSVVAYNSPLHF. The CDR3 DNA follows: TGTGCCAGCAGTTCCGTTGTCGCCTATAATTCACCCCTCCACTTT.

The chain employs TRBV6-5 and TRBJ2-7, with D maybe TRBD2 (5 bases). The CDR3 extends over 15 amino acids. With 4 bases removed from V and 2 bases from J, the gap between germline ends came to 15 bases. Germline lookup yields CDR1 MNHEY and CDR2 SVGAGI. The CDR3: CASSWAGAVTYEQYF. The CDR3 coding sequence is TGTGCCAGCAGTTGGGCGGGCGCAGTAACCTACGAGCAGTACTTC.

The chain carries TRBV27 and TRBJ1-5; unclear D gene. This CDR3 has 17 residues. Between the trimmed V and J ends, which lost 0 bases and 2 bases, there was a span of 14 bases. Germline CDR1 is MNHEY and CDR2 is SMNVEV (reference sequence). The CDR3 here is CASSLSARRAGNQPQHF. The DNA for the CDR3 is TGTGCCAGCAGTTTATCGGCCCGGAGGGCTGGCAATCAGCCCCAGCATTTT.

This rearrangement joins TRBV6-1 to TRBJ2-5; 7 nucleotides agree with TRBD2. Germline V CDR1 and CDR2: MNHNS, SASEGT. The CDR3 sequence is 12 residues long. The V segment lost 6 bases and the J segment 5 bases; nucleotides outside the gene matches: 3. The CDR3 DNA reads TGTGCCAGCAGGGTCGGGGGGGAGACCCAGTACTTC. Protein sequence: CASRVGGETQYF.

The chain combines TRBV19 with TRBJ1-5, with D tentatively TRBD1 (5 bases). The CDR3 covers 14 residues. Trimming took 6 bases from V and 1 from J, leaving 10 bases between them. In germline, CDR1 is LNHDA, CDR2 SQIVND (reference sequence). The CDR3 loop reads CASRTDTSNQPQHF. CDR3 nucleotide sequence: TGTGCCAGTAGGACGGACACGAGCAATCAGCCCCAGCATTTT.

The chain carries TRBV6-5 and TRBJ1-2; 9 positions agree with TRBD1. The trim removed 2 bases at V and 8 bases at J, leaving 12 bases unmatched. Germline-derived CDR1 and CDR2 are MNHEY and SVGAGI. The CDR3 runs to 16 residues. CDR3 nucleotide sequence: TGTGCCAGCAGTTACCCGAAGGGACAGGGAAAGGCCGGCTACACCTTC. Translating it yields CASSYPKGQGKAGYTF.

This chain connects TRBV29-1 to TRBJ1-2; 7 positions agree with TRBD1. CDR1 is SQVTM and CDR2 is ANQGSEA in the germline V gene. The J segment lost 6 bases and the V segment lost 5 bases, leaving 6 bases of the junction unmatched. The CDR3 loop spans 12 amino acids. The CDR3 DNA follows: TGCAGCGTTCCGGACAGGTCGAATGGCTACACCTTC. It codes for CSVPDRSNGYTF. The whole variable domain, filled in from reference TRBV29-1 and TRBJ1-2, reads SAVISQKPSRDICQRGTSLTIQCQVDSQVTMMFWYRQQPGQSLTLIATANQGSEATYESGFVIDKFPISRPNLTFSTLTVSNMSPEDSSIYLCSVPDRSNGYTFGSGTRLTVV.

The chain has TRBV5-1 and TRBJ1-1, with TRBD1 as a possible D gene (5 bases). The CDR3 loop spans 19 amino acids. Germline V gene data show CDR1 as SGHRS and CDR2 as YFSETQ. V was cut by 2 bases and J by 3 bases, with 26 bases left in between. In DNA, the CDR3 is TGCGCCAGCAGCTTCTCTCCTGGGGCAGGCCAAACCCTAGACACTGAAGCTTTCTTT. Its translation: CASSFSPGAGQTLDTEAFF. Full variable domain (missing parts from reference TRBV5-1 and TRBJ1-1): KAGVTQTPRYLIKTRGQQVTLSCSPISGHRSVSWYQQTPGQGLQFLFEYFSETQRNKGNFPGRFSGRQFSNSRSEMNVSTLELGDSALYLCASSFSPGAGQTLDTEAFFGQGTRLTVV.

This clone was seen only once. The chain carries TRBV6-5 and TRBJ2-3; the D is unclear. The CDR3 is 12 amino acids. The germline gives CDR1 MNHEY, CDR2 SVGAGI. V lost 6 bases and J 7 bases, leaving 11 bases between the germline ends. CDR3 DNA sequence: TGTGCCAGCAGCCCGGGTCACAATACGCAGTATTTT. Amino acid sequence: CASSPGHNTQYF.

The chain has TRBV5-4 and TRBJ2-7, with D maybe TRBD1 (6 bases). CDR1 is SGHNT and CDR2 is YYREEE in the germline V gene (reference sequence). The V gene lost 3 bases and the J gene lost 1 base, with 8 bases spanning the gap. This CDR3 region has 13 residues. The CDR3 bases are TGTGCCAGCAGCTCCGGACAGTCCTACGAGCAGTACTTC. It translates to CASSSGQSYEQYF.

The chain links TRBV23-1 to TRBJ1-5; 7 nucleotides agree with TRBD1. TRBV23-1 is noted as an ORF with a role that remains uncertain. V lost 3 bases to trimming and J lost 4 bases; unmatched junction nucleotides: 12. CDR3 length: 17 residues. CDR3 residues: CASSHERGQHSNQPQHF. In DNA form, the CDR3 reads TGCGCCAGCAGTCACGAAAGGGGACAGCACTCTAATCAGCCCCAGCATTTT.

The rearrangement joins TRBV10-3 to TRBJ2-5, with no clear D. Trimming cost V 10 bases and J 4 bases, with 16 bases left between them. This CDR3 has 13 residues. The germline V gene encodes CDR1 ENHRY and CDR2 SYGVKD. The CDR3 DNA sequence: TGTGCCACCTCCCCGACACATGGAGAGACCCAGTACTTC. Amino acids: CATSPTHGETQYF.

CDR3 sequence (DNA): TGTGCCAGCAGCGACGGCGGGATTTTCTATGGCTACACCTTC. It yields the protein CASSDGGIFYGYTF. The chain carries TRBV2 and TRBJ1-2; no reliable D call. Germline loops: CDR1 SNHLY, CDR2 FYNNEI. This CDR3 is built from 14 residues. Trimming took off 6 bases at V and 4 bases at J, with 15 bases between the two ends. The full variable domain, rest sourced from reference TRBV2 and TRBJ1-2, is EPEVTQTPSHQVTQMGQEVILRCVPISNHLYFYWYRQILGQKVEFLVSFYNNEISEKSEIFDDQFSVERPDGSNFTLKIRSTKLEDSAMYFCASSDGGIFYGYTFGSGTRLTVV.

CDR3 sequence (DNA): TGTGCCAGCAGCTTGGTGGGGGACAGTCCCTATGGCTACACCTTC. Translation gives CASSLVGDSPYGYTF. The chain joins TRBV5-6 to TRBJ1-2; 7 positions agree with TRBD1. From germline, CDR1 is SGHDT and CDR2 YYEEEE. The J segment lost 4 bases and the V segment lost 0 bases, leaving 6 bases of the junction unmatched. CDR3 length equals 15 residues.